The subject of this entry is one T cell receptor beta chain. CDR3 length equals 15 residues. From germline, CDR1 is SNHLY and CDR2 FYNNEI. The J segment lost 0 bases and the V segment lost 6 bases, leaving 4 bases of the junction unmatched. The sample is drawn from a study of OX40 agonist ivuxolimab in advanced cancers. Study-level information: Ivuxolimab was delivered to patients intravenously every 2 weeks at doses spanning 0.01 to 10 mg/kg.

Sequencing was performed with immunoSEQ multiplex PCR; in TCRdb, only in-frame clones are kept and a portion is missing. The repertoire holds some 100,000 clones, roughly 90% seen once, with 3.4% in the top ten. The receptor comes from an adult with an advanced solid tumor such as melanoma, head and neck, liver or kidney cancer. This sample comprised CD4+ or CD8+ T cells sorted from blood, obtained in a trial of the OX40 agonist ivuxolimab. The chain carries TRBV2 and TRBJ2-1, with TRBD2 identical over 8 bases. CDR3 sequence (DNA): TGTGCCAGCAGGGGAAGCGGGAGCTCCTACAATGAGCAGTTCTTC. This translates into CASRGSGSSYNEQFF.